This T cell receptor (beta chain) derives from a study of T cells after yellow fever vaccination. About this clonotype: Antigen specificity is unknown.

Findings of the study overall: In post-booster samples, most primary-vaccination clones reappeared (about 97% CD4, 88% CD8).

Each CDR3 protein is one row after TCRdb ran MiXCR on the 5' RACE reads. The table lists some 250,000 distinct CDR3 sequences, around 3.5% of them singletons. This clonotype originated in a man in his late teens or twenties who received the YFV17D yellow fever vaccine. Sequenced material: PBMCs, taken 15 days after the yellow fever booster vaccination.

The CDR3 DNA follows: TGTGCCAGCAGCCCCGAACTAGCGGACCAAGAGACCCAGTACTTC. This gives the protein CASSPELADQETQYF. The chain links TRBV2 to TRBJ2-5, with 8 nucleotides matching TRBD2. Germline V gives CDR1 SNHLY, CDR2 FYNNEI. V gave up 6 bases and J gave up 0 bases; unmatched junction bases: 6. The CDR3 contains 15 residues.